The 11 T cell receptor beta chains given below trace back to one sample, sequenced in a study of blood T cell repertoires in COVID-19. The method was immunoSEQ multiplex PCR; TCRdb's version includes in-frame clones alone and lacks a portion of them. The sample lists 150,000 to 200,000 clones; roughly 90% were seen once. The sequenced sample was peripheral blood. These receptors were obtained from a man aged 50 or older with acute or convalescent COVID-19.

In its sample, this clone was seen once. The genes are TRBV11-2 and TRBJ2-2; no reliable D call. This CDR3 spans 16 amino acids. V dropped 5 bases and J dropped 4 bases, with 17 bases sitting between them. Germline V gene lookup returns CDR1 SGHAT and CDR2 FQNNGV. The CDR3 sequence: CASSTPPRPLTGELFF. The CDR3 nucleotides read TGTGCCAGCAGCACCCCTCCGAGGCCCCTCACCGGGGAGCTGTTTTTT.

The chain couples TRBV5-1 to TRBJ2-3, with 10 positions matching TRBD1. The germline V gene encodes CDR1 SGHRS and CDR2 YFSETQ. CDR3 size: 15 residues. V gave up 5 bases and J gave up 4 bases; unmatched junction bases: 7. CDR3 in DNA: TGCGCCAGCAGGCCGGGACAGGGGATCCCAGATACGCAGTATTTT. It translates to CASRPGQGIPDTQYF.

The CDR3 DNA sequence: TGTGCCAGCAGCTCCTTCGGGACTAGCGGGGGCCCGAGAAACAATGAGCAGTTCTTC. This sequence encodes CASSSFGTSGGPRNNEQFF. This chain connects TRBV11-2 to TRBJ2-1, with 14 nucleotides matching TRBD2. This CDR3 has 19 amino acids. Germline values: CDR1 SGHAT, CDR2 FQNNGV. V lost 4 bases, J lost 5 bases, and 13 bases stayed unmatched.

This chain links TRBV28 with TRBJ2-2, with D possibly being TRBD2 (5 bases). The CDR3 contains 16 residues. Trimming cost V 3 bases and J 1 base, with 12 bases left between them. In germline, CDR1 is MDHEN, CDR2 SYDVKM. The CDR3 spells CASSLGLRENTGELFF. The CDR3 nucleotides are TGTGCCAGCAGTTTGGGGTTGAGGGAGAACACCGGGGAGCTGTTTTTT. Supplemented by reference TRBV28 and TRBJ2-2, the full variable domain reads DVKVTQSSRYLVKRTGEKVFLECVQDMDHENMFWYRQDPGLGLRLIYFSYDVKMKEKGDIPEGYSVSREKKERFSLILESASTNQTSMYLCASSLGLRENTGELFFGEGSRLTVL.

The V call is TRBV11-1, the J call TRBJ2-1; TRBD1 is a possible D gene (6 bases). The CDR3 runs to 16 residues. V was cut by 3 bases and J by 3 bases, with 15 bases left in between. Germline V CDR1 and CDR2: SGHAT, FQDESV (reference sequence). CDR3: CASSLDPGTYYNEQFF. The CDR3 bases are TGTGCCAGCAGCTTGGATCCCGGGACATACTACAATGAGCAGTTCTTC.

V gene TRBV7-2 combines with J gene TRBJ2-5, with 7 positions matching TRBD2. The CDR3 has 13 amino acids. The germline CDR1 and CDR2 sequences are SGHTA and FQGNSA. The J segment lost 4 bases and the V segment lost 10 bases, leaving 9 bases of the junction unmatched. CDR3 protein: CAIKRGGRETQYF. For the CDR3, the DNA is TGTGCCATTAAGCGGGGCGGAAGAGAGACCCAGTACTTC.

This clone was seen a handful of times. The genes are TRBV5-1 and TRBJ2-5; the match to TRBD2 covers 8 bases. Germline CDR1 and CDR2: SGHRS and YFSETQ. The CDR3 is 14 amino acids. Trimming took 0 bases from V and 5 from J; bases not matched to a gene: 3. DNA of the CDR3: TGCGCCAGCAGCTTGGCCCCGGGGGGGGAGACCCAGTACTTC. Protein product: CASSLAPGGETQYF.

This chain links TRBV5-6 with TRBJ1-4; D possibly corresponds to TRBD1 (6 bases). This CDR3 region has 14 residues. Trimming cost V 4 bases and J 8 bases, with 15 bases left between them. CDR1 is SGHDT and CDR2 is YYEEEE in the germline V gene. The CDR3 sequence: CASSLAGVGEKLFF. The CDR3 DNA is TGTGCCAGCAGCCTGGCAGGGGTAGGCGAAAAACTGTTTTTT.

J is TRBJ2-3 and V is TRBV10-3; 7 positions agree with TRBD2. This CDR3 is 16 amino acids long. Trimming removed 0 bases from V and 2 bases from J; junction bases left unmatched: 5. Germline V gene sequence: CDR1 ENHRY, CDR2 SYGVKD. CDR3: CAISESGAGFTDTQYF. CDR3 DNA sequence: TGTGCCATCAGTGAGTCGGGAGCGGGATTCACAGATACGCAGTATTTT.

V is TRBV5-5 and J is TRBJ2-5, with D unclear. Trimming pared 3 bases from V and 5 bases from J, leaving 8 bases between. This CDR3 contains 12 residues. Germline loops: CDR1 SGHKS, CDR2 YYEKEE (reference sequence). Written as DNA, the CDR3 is TGTGCCAGCAGCTACCCAGCGGAGACCCAGTACTTC. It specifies CASSYPAETQYF.

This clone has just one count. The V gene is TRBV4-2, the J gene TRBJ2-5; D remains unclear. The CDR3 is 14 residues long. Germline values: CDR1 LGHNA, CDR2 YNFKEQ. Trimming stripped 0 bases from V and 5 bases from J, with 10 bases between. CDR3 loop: CASSQDAVSETQYF. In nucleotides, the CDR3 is TGTGCCAGCAGCCAAGATGCAGTTTCGGAGACCCAGTACTTC.